This T cell receptor (beta chain) derives from a study of T cell responses to AZD1222 COVID-19 vaccine. Pooled together were second doses at about 4 or about 12 weeks. Using immunoSEQ multiplex PCR, the repertoire was profiled, and TCRdb retains in-frame clones only, with some absent. The repertoire holds 150,000 to 200,000 clones, with around 90% as singletons. The count of this clone is one. Its target is not known. Study-level findings and limits: Donors were mostly white British, more females; clonal diversity possibly underestimated. Spike-specific TCR breadth and depth were elevated following two AZD1222 doses. Unmutated variant regions are reportedly the target of nearly half of TCRs that are spike-specific.

The TCR was taken from an adult who received the AZD1222 COVID-19 vaccine. Sample: peripheral blood, taken 28 days after the second AZD1222 dose.

Written as DNA, the CDR3 is TGTGCCAGCAGCCGGGGACCTGGGACTAGCGGGGAAGAGACCCAGTACTTC. Protein: CASSRGPGTSGEETQYF. The chain combines TRBV4-2 with TRBJ2-5; TRBD2 matches at 13 bases. The trim removed 4 bases at V and 3 bases at J, leaving 8 bases unmatched. Germline lookup yields CDR1 LGHNA and CDR2 YNFKEQ. The CDR3 spans 17 residues.